The 30 T cell receptor beta chains presented below share a single source sample, sequenced in a study of blood T cell repertoires in COVID-19. TCRdb keeps only in-frame clones here, not all; method: immunoSEQ multiplex PCR. The table shows 150,000 or so clones, with 65% to 85% occurring only once. The material sequenced was PBMCs or T cells enriched from blood (not recorded which). Receptors were obtained from a woman aged 50 to 65 in a cohort exposed to, infected with or recovered from COVID-19 (not recorded which).

J is TRBJ2-1 and V is TRBV5-6; tentative D call: TRBD2 (6 bases). Germline assignment: CDR1 SGHDT and CDR2 YYEEEE. The V end was cut by 4 bases, the J end by 5 bases, with 13 bases between. The CDR3 runs to 14 residues. DNA of the CDR3: TGTGCCAGCAGCAGCTTCGGGGGTAACAATGAGCAGTTCTTC. Encoded protein: CASSSFGGNNEQFF.

This rearrangement joins TRBV9 to TRBJ2-5; maybe TRBD1 (6 bases). This CDR3 comprises 13 residues. Trimming shortened V by 6 bases and J by 2 bases, and 11 bases separated the two germline ends. CDR1 and CDR2 from the germline V gene are SGDLS and YYNGEE. The CDR3 spells CASKGDKQETQYF. Here the CDR3 DNA reads TGTGCCAGCAAGGGGGACAAACAAGAGACCCAGTACTTC.

The chain uses TRBV29-1 and TRBJ2-7; perhaps TRBD2 as D (6 bases). V was shortened by 2 bases and J by 6 bases, with 14 bases between the two germline ends. Germline assignment: CDR1 SQVTM and CDR2 ANQGSEA. This CDR3 has 13 residues. The CDR3 DNA reads TGCAGCGTTGAACCCCAGGGAGGAGGCGAGCAGTACTTC. The encoded protein is CSVEPQGGGEQYF.

The chain couples TRBV7-3 to TRBJ2-3; 11 nucleotides line up with TRBD2. The CDR3 loop spans 15 amino acids. Germline V gene data show CDR1 as SGHTA and CDR2 as FQGTGA. V gave up 5 bases and J gave up 5 bases; unmatched junction bases: 6. The CDR3 loop reads CASSRSGGAGDTQYF. The DNA for the CDR3 is TGTGCCAGCAGCCGTAGCGGGGGGGCCGGAGATACGCAGTATTTT.

The V gene is TRBV5-1, the J gene TRBJ2-1; the D gene is possibly TRBD2 (5 bases). Trimming took off 5 bases at V and 5 bases at J, with 17 bases between the two ends. The germline gives CDR1 SGHRS, CDR2 YFSETQ. CDR3 size: 15 residues. In DNA, the CDR3 is TGCGCCAGCAGTTCCCTCGAGGGTCGGGACAATGAGCAGTTCTTC. It encodes CASSSLEGRDNEQFF.

V usage is TRBV2 and J usage is TRBJ2-7; 10 positions match TRBD1. After removal of 4 bases from V and 5 bases from J, the junction contained 5 bases not matched to a gene. The CDR3 sequence is 14 residues long. CDR1 and CDR2 (germline): SNHLY, FYNNEI. Here the CDR3 reads CASSGTGGLNEQYF. The CDR3 DNA is TGTGCCAGCAGTGGGACAGGGGGGTTAAACGAGCAGTACTTC.

The chain links TRBV5-6 to TRBJ2-1; possibly TRBD2 for D (5 bases). This CDR3 region has 18 residues. Germline V gene data show CDR1 as SGHDT and CDR2 as YYEEEE. The germline V and J ends were trimmed by 3 bases and 4 bases, with 23 bases remaining between them. The CDR3 region is CASSYLRGGLNLYNEQFF. The CDR3 bases are TGTGCCAGCAGCTACCTCCGCGGAGGCCTCAATCTATACAATGAGCAGTTCTTC.

V is TRBV4-1 and J is TRBJ2-7; 11 nucleotides line up with TRBD2. V was clipped by 0 bases and J by 3 bases; unmatched bases: 4. The germline CDR1 and CDR2 sequences are MGHRA and YSYEKL. CDR3 length: 16 residues. This chain's CDR3 is CASSQDITSGGYEQYF. In nucleotides, the CDR3 is TGCGCCAGCAGCCAAGATATAACTAGCGGGGGCTACGAGCAGTACTTC.

This clone was counted a single time. This rearrangement joins TRBV6-4 to TRBJ1-1, with D possibly TRBD1 on 5 matching bases. V lost 3 bases to trimming and J lost 1 base, with 15 bases between them. Germline V gene sequence: CDR1 MRHNA, CDR2 SNTAGT. The CDR3 runs 16 residues. CDR3 region: CASSEGRGRTNTEAFF. CDR3 DNA sequence: TGTGCCAGCAGTGAAGGGCGGGGGAGGACGAACACTGAAGCTTTCTTT.

The V call is TRBV11-2, the J call TRBJ2-1; D is perhaps TRBD2 (6 bases). The CDR3 contains 14 residues. The V gene lost 5 bases and the J gene lost 2 bases, with 10 bases spanning the gap. The germline V gene encodes CDR1 SGHAT and CDR2 FQNNGV. The CDR3 DNA reads TGTGCCAGCAGCCCCGGGACTCCCTACAATGAGCAGTTCTTC. Translating gives CASSPGTPYNEQFF.

This sequence joins TRBV2 and TRBJ2-7; D is possibly TRBD2 (5 bases). V gave up 3 bases and J gave up 3 bases, with 15 bases separating them. This CDR3 spans 15 amino acids. Germline assignment: CDR1 SNHLY and CDR2 FYNNEI. The CDR3 nucleotides are TGTGCCAGCAGTGACAAGGAGCGGTGGGGCTACGAGCAGTACTTC. Its protein is CASSDKERWGYEQYF.

The chain carries TRBV4-3 and TRBJ2-5, with D tentatively TRBD2 (5 bases). Germline loops: CDR1 LGHNA, CDR2 YSLEER. This CDR3 spans 13 amino acids. The V end was cut by 0 bases, the J end by 7 bases, with 9 bases between. CDR3 nucleotide sequence: TGCGCCAGCAGCCAAGATGGAGGACGGACCCAGTACTTC. Translating it yields CASSQDGGRTQYF.

CDR3 region: CASSFEQEIETQYF. The DNA for the CDR3 is TGTGCCAGCAGTTTTGAACAGGAGATAGAGACCCAGTACTTC. This chain links TRBV28 with TRBJ2-5; a possible D gene is TRBD1 (5 bases). Trimming removed 3 bases from V and 4 bases from J, with 12 bases in between. This CDR3 has 14 residues. Germline assignment: CDR1 MDHEN and CDR2 SYDVKM.

The chain joins TRBV30 to TRBJ2-2; D possibly corresponds to TRBD1 (6 bases). Germline V gene sequence: CDR1 GTSNPN, CDR2 SVGIG (reference sequence). There are 15 residues in the CDR3. V gave up 1 base and J gave up 5 bases, with 14 bases separating them. The CDR3 DNA is TGTGCCTGGAGTGCACTATCAGGGGTTACCGGGGAGCTGTTTTTT. Its protein is CAWSALSGVTGELFF. Full variable domain (remainder filled in from reference TRBV30 and TRBJ2-2): SQTIHQWPATLVQPVGSPLSLECTVEGTSNPNLYWYRQAAGRGLQLLFYSVGIGQISSEVPQNLSASRPQDRQFILSSKKLLLSDSGFYLCAWSALSGVTGELFFGEGSRLTVL.

This chain joins TRBV6-5 and TRBJ2-1, with a weak D call TRBD1 (7 bases). With 5 bases removed from V and 1 base from J, the gap between germline ends came to 12 bases. CDR1 and CDR2 (germline): MNHEY, SVGAGI. This CDR3 contains 15 residues. The CDR3 bases are TGTGCCAGCAGTCTCCAGGGGGGTTCCTACAATGAGCAGTTCTTC. It translates to CASSLQGGSYNEQFF.

This chain links TRBV19 with TRBJ2-1, with 9 bases identical to TRBD1. The V segment lost 3 bases and the J segment 8 bases; nucleotides outside the gene matches: 2. Germline V gene sequence: CDR1 LNHDA, CDR2 SQIVND (reference sequence). The CDR3 sequence is 13 residues long. The chain's CDR3 is CASSIGTGYEQFF. Here the CDR3 DNA reads TGTGCCAGTAGTATTGGGACAGGGTATGAGCAGTTCTTC.

CDR3 amino acids: CASSLTGVPYEQYF. DNA for the CDR3: TGTGCCAGCAGTTTAACAGGGGTGCCCTACGAGCAGTACTTC. V gene TRBV28 combines with J gene TRBJ2-7; 7 positions agree with TRBD1. The CDR3 extends over 14 amino acids. Germline V lookup: CDR1 MDHEN, CDR2 SYDVKM. V trimming: 2 bases; J trimming: 2 bases; junction bases outside the gene matches: 3.

The chain combines TRBV29-1 with TRBJ1-1; D is possibly TRBD1 (6 bases). V was pared by 7 bases and J by 5 bases, with 17 bases between. The CDR3 runs to 13 residues. Germline assignment: CDR1 SQVTM and CDR2 ANQGSEA. CDR3 amino acids: CSGQQGGGTEAFF. CDR3 in DNA: TGCAGCGGACAACAGGGCGGTGGGACTGAAGCTTTCTTT.

The chain is built from TRBV4-1 and TRBJ2-1; perhaps TRBD1 as D (5 bases). Per the germline V gene, CDR1 is MGHRA and CDR2 is YSYEKL. This CDR3 spans 15 amino acids. V gave up 0 bases and J gave up 10 bases, with 16 bases separating them. The DNA of the CDR3 is TGCGCCAGCAGCCAAGACAGTGGGGCCCTCAAGGAGCAGTTCTTC. Protein: CASSQDSGALKEQFF.

This chain links TRBV5-4 with TRBJ1-1; D ambiguous. Germline CDR1 SGHNT, CDR2 YYREEE (reference sequence). Trimming stripped 4 bases from V and 0 bases from J, with 13 bases between. The CDR3 covers 15 residues. CDR3 region: CASSHQAVLNTEAFF. CDR3 DNA sequence: TGTGCCAGCAGCCACCAAGCGGTCCTGAACACTGAAGCTTTCTTT. The whole variable domain, remainder taken from reference TRBV5-4 and TRBJ1-1, is ETGVTQSPTHLIKTRGQQVTLRCSSQSGHNTVSWYQQALGQGPQFIFQYYREEENGRGNFPPRFSGLQFPNYSSELNVNALELDDSALYLCASSHQAVLNTEAFFGQGTRLTVV.

CDR3 nucleotides: TGTGCCAGCAGCCAGACAGGTGTGGGAGAGACCCAGTACTTC. It yields the protein CASSQTGVGETQYF. The chain links TRBV7-6 to TRBJ2-5, with D possibly TRBD1 on 6 matching bases. V was trimmed by 5 bases and J by 4 bases, leaving 14 bases between them. Germline V gene data show CDR1 as SGHVS and CDR2 as FNYEAQ. The CDR3 sequence is 14 residues long.

V usage is TRBV24-1 and J usage is TRBJ1-1; 9 positions agree with TRBD1. CDR3 size: 15 residues. Losses at the gene ends were 7 bases for V and 3 bases for J; bases not matched to a gene: 8. Germline CDR1 is KGHDR and CDR2 is SFDVKD. The CDR3 here is CATSGTGQGYTEAFF. The CDR3 coding sequence is TGTGCCACCAGCGGGACCGGACAGGGGTACACTGAAGCTTTCTTT.

The J gene is TRBJ2-3, the V gene TRBV13; no reliable D call. Deletions cut 2 bases from V and 2 bases from J, with 14 bases between. The CDR3 runs 16 residues. Germline CDR1 reads PRHDT; CDR2 reads FYEKMQ (reference sequence). The CDR3 region is CASSLLGGANTDTQYF. The DNA of the CDR3 is TGTGCCAGCAGCTTACTCGGCGGAGCAAACACAGATACGCAGTATTTT.

The chain couples TRBV5-6 to TRBJ1-1; a weak D match, TRBD1 (5 bases). This CDR3 has 14 amino acids. Germline CDR1 reads SGHDT; CDR2 reads YYEEEE. V shed 1 base and J shed 2 bases, with 9 bases lying between them. The CDR3 sequence is CASSLQGVNTEAFF. The CDR3 nucleotides read TGTGCCAGCAGCTTGCAAGGGGTAAACACTGAAGCTTTCTTT.

This chain connects TRBV7-8 to TRBJ1-5; the match to TRBD1 covers 7 bases. The CDR3 covers 16 residues. V shed 5 bases and J 6 bases; nucleotides not matched to a gene: 13. From germline, CDR1 is SGHVS and CDR2 FQNEAQ. CDR3 DNA: TGTGCCAGCAGCGATAACGTAACAGGGGTCCCTCAGCCCCAGCATTTT. This gives the protein CASSDNVTGVPQPQHF.

The chain employs TRBV28 and TRBJ1-2; possibly TRBD1 for D (5 bases). V lost 2 bases and J lost 3, with 13 bases in between. The CDR3 totals 15 residues. Germline lookup yields CDR1 MDHEN and CDR2 SYDVKM. CDR3 sequence reads: CASSLEAQTDYGYTF. For the CDR3, the DNA is TGTGCCAGCAGTTTAGAAGCACAGACAGACTATGGCTACACCTTC.

The chain couples TRBV7-2 to TRBJ1-2; D is possibly TRBD1 (5 bases). This CDR3 is 15 amino acids long. CDR1 is SGHTA and CDR2 is FQGNSA in the germline V gene. The V gene lost 1 base and the J gene lost 6 bases, with 15 bases spanning the gap. Written as DNA, the CDR3 is TGTGCCAGCAGCTTAGTTCCGGGGGTGACCCATGGCTACACCTTC. Protein: CASSLVPGVTHGYTF.

V is TRBV28 and J is TRBJ2-1, with D tentatively TRBD2 (7 bases). This CDR3 is built from 14 residues. The ends were cut back, 7 bases at V and 9 bases at J, with 19 bases in the middle. The germline CDR1 and CDR2 sequences are MDHEN and SYDVKM. The CDR3 region has the DNA TGTGCCAGCATCCTGGGAGGGGGGGCCGCTGAGCAGTTCTTC. It yields the protein CASILGGGAAEQFF.

This sequence joins TRBV28 and TRBJ1-2; D not resolved. Germline loops: CDR1 MDHEN, CDR2 SYDVKM. The CDR3 length is 11 residues. The CDR3 DNA is TGTGCTGGCGGAGGGAACTATGGCTACACCTTC. This translates into CAGGGNYGYTF.

This sequence joins TRBV27 and TRBJ1-5, with 11 nucleotides matching TRBD1. V shed 6 bases, J shed 5 bases, and the junction held 6 bases outside the gene matches. The CDR3 loop spans 15 amino acids. Germline lookup yields CDR1 MNHEY and CDR2 SMNVEV (reference sequence). The CDR3 nucleotides read TGTGCCAGCAGCCCAGGACAGGGGGCCCATCAGCCCCAGCATTTT. This sequence encodes CASSPGQGAHQPQHF.